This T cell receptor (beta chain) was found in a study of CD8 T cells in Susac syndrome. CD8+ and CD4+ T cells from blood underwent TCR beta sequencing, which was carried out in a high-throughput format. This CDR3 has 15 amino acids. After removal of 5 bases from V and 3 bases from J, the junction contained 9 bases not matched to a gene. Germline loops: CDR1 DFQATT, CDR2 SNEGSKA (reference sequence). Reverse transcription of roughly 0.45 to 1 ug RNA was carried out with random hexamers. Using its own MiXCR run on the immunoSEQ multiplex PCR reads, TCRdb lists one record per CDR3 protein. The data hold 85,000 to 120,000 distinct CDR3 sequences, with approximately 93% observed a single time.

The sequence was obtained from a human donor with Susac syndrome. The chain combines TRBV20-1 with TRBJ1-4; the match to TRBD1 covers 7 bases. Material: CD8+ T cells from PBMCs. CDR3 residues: CSAEDRAVPNEKLFF. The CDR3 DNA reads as TGCAGTGCTGAAGACAGGGCAGTGCCTAATGAAAAACTGTTTTTT.